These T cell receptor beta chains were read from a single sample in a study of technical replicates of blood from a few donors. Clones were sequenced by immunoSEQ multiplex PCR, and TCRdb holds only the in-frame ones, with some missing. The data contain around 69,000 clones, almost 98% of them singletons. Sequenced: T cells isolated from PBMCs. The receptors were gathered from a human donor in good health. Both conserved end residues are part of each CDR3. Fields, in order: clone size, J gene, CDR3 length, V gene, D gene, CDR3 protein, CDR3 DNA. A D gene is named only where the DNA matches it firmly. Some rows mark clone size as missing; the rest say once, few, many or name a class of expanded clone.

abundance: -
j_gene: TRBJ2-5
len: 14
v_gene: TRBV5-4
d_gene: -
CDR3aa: CASSVGTAKETQYF
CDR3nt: TGTGCCAGCAGCGTCGGGACTGCGAAAGAGACCCAGTACTTC

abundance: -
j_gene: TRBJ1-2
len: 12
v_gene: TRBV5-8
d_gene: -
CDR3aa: CASSRGVYGYTF
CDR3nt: TGTGCCAGCAGCCGAGGCGTATATGGCTACACCTTC

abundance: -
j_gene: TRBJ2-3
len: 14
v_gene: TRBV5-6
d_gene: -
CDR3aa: CASSSAGSTDTQYF
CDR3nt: TGTGCCAGCAGCTCTGCCGGTAGCACAGATACGCAGTATTTT

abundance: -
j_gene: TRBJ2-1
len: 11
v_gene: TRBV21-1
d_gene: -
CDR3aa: CASSLEGEQFF
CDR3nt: TGTGCCAGCAGCTTGGAGGGTGAGCAGTTCTTC

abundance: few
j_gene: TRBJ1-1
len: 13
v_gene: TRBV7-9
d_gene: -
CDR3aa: CASLQGLNTEAFF
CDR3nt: TGTGCCAGTCTTCAGGGATTGAACACTGAAGCTTTCTTT

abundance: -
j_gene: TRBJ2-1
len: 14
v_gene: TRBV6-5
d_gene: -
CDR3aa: CASNRQGSYNEQFF
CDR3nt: TGTGCCAGCAATCGGCAGGGTTCCTACAATGAGCAGTTCTTC

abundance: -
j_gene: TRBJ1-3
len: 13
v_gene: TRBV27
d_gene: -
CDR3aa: CASSSGVGNTIYF
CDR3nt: TGTGCCAGCAGTTCAGGGGTCGGAAACACCATATATTTT

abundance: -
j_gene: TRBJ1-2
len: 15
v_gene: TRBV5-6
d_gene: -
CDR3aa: CASRPVETGGLGYTF
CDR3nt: TGTGCCAGCAGACCCGTCGAGACCGGCGGGTTGGGCTACACCTTC

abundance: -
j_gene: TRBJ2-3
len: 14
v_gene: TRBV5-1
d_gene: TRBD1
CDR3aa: CASTGTVTTDTQYF
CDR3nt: TGCGCCAGCACCGGGACAGTAACCACAGATACGCAGTATTTT

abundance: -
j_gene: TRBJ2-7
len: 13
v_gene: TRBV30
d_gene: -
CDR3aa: CAWSRQVYYEQYF
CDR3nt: TGTGCCTGGAGCCGACAAGTATACTACGAGCAGTACTTC

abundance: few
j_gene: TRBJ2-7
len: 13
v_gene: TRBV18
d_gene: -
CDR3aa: CASSLQDSREQYF
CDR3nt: TGTGCCAGCTCATTACAGGACAGTCGCGAGCAGTACTTC

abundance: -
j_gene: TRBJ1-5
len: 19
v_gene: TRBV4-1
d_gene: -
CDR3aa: CASSHLTSLWGVSNQPQHF
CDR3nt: TGCGCCAGCAGCCATCTAACCTCATTATGGGGGGTCTCCAATCAGCCCCAGCATTTT

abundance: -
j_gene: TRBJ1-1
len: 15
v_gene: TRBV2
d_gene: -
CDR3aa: CASSGRVVMNTEAFF
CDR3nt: TGTGCCAGCAGTGGCAGGGTGGTTATGAACACTGAAGCTTTCTTT

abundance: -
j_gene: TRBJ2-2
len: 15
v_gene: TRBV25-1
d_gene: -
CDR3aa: CASSDWEMGTGELFF
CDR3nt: TGTGCCAGCAGTGACTGGGAGATGGGCACCGGGGAGCTGTTTTTT

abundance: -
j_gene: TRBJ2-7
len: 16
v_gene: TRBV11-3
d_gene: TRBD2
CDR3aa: CASSSQGTSASYEQYF
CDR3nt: TGTGCCAGCAGCTCACAAGGGACTAGCGCATCCTACGAGCAGTACTTC

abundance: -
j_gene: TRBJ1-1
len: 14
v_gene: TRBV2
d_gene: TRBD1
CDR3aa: CASRDTQGAAEAFF
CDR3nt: TGTGCCAGCAGGGATACACAGGGGGCTGCTGAAGCTTTCTTT

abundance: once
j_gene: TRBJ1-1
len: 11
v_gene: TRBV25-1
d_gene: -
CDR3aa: CASRRNTEAFF
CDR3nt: TGTGCCAGCAGGAGGAACACTGAAGCTTTCTTT

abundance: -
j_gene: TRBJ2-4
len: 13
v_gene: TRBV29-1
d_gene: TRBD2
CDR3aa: CSVGTSSENIQYF
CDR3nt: TGCAGCGTGGGGACTAGCTCGGAGAACATTCAGTACTTC

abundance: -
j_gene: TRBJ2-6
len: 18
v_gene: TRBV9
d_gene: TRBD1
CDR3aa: CASSAYRGRGSGANVLTF
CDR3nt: TGTGCCAGCAGCGCGTACAGGGGGCGCGGAAGTGGGGCCAACGTCCTGACTTTC

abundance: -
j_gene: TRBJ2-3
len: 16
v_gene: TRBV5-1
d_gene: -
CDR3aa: CASSSMRQQRADTQYF
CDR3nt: TGCGCCAGCAGCTCGATGAGACAACAGCGGGCAGATACGCAGTATTTT

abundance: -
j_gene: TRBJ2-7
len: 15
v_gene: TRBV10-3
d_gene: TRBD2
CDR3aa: CAISELAGVEDEQYF
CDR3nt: TGTGCCATCAGTGAATTAGCGGGAGTGGAGGACGAGCAGTACTTC

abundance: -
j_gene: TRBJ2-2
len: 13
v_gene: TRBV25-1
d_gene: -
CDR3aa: CASRTGWTGELFF
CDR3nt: TGTGCCAGCAGGACAGGATGGACCGGGGAGCTGTTTTTT

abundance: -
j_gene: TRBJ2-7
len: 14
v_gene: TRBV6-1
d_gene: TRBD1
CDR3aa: CASSGTDTSYEQYF
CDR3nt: TGTGCCAGCAGCGGGACAGATACCTCCTACGAGCAGTACTTC

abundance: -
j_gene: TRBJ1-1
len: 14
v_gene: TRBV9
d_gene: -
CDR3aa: CASSPVSSYTEAFF
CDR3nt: TGTGCCAGCAGCCCCGTGTCTAGTTACACTGAAGCTTTCTTT

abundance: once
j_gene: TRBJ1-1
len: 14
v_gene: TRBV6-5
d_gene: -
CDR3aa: CASSPQVKNTEAFF
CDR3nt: TGTGCCAGCAGCCCCCAGGTGAAGAACACTGAAGCTTTCTTT

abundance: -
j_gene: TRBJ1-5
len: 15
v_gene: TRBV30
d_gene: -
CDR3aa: CAWSVHGYSNQPQHF
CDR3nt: TGTGCCTGGAGTGTACACGGGTATAGCAATCAGCCCCAGCATTTT

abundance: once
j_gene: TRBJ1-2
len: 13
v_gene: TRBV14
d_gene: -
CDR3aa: CASSQGARYGYTF
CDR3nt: TGTGCCAGCAGCCAAGGAGCCCGCTATGGCTACACCTTC

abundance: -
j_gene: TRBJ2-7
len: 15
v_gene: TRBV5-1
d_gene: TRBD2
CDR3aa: CASSSPGTSGHEQYF
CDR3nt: TGCGCCAGCAGCTCCCCCGGGACTAGCGGCCACGAGCAGTACTTC

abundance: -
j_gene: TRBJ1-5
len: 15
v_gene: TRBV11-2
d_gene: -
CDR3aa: CASSLGGVSNQPQHF
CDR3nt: TGTGCCAGCAGCTTAGGAGGAGTTAGCAATCAGCCCCAGCATTTT

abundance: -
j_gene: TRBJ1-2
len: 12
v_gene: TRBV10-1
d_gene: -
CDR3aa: CASSESSYGYTF
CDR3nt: TGCGCCAGCAGTGAGTCCTCCTATGGCTACACCTTC

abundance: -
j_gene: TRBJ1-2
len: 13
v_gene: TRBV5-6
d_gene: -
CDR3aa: CASSLWGTSGYTF
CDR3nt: TGTGCCAGCAGCTTGTGGGGGACAAGCGGCTACACCTTC

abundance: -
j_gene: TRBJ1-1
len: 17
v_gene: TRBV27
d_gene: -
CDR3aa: CASLLTGYGSMNTEAFF
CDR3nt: TGTGCCAGCCTCCTAACAGGGTATGGGTCAATGAACACTGAAGCTTTCTTT

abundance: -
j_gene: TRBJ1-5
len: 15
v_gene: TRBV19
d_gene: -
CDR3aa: CASSATGGSNQPQHF
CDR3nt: TGTGCCAGTAGCGCGACAGGCGGCTCCAATCAGCCCCAGCATTTT

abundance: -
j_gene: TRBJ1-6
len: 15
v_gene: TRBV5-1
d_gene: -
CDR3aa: CASSLAITYNSPLHF
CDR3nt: TGCGCCAGCAGCTTGGCCATCACCTATAATTCACCCCTCCACTTT

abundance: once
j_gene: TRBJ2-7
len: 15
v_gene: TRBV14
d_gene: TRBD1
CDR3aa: CASSQSPLHRGRQYF
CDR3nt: TGTGCCAGCAGCCAAAGCCCCCTCCACAGGGGAAGGCAGTACTTC

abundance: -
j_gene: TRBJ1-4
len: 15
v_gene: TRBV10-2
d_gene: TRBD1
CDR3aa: CASSARQGRNEKLFF
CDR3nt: TGCGCCAGCAGTGCCCGACAGGGCCGTAATGAAAAACTGTTTTTT

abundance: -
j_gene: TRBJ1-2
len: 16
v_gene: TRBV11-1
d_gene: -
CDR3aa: CASSLGGARTNYGYTF
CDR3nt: TGTGCCAGCAGCTTAGGCGGGGCCAGAACTAACTATGGCTACACCTTC

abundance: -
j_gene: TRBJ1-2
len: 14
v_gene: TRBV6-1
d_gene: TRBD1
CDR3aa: CASNTDRARHGYTF
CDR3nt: TGTGCCAGCAACACGGACAGGGCCCGTCATGGCTACACCTTC

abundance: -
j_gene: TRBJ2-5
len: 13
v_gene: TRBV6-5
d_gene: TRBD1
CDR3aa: CASSPGQLKTQYF
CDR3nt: TGTGCCAGCAGCCCGGGACAGTTAAAGACCCAGTACTTC

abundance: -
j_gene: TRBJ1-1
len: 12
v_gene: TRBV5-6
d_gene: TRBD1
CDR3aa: CASSSTGAEAFF
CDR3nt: TGTGCCAGCAGCTCCACAGGGGCTGAAGCTTTCTTT

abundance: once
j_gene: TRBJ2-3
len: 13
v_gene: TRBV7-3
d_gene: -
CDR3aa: CASSFNRADTQYF
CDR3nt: TGTGCCAGCAGCTTCAACAGGGCAGATACGCAGTATTTT

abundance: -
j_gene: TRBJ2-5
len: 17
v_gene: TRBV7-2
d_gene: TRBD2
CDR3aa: CASSHTSGRFEQETQYF
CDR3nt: TGTGCCAGCAGCCACACTAGCGGGAGATTCGAACAAGAGACCCAGTACTTC